The rows below give T cell receptor beta chains drawn from one sample of a study of blood T cell repertoires in COVID-19. The repertoire was sequenced with immunoSEQ multiplex PCR; TCRdb's copy has only in-frame clones and lacks some. The sample records approximately 20,000 clones, roughly 85% being singletons. The sample consisted of peripheral blood. Source of these receptors: a man older than 75 with acute or convalescent COVID-19. Each CDR3 is given with its conserved first and last residue. A D gene is named only where the DNA matches it firmly. Part of the rows lack a size; the others show once, few, many or a class for expanded clones.

TRBJ2-1 | TRBV11-2 | TRBD2 | - | TGTGCCAGCAGCTTAGTGCGGGGGGGCCTCAATGAGCAGTTCTTC | CASSLVRGGLNEQFF
TRBJ2-1 | TRBV7-9 | - | once | TGTGCCAGCAGCTTAGCGCGAGGGGGATACAATGAGCAGTTCTTC | CASSLARGGYNEQFF
TRBJ1-2 | TRBV10-1 | TRBD1 | once | TGCGCCAGCGGGACAGCCTATTCTAACTATGGCTACACCTTC | CASGTAYSNYGYTF
TRBJ1-2 | TRBV6-5 | TRBD1 | - | TGTGCCAGCAGTTACTCAAGGGGACAGGCTGGAAACGGCTACACCTTC | CASSYSRGQAGNGYTF
TRBJ1-2 | TRBV6-5 | - | few | TGTGCCAGCACCCCGGGCAGGGTTGGCTACACCTTC | CASTPGRVGYTF
TRBJ2-1 | TRBV13 | - | - | TGTGCCAGCAGCTTATCTCTAGGGGCAGGAATTGGGAATGAGCAGTTCTTC | CASSLSLGAGIGNEQFF
TRBJ2-5 | TRBV7-8 | - | - | TGTGCCAGCAGCCGTTCAGGACAGACCCAAGAGACCCAGTACTTC | CASSRSGQTQETQYF
TRBJ1-2 | TRBV7-8 | TRBD1 | - | TGTGCCAGCAGCTTAGCGGACAGGGCCTATGGCTACACCTTC | CASSLADRAYGYTF
TRBJ2-5 | TRBV9 | TRBD1 | - | TGTGCCAGCAGCTTTAACAGGGGAGAGACCCAGTACTTC | CASSFNRGETQYF
TRBJ2-3 | TRBV15 | TRBD2 | - | TGTGCCACCAGCTTGGGACTAGCGATCACAGATACGCAGTATTTT | CATSLGLAITDTQYF
TRBJ1-6 | TRBV28 | - | - | TGTGCCAGCAGATGGGGCCGGACCGGTTCACCCCTCCACTTT | CASRWGRTGSPLHF
TRBJ2-4 | TRBV4-1 | TRBD2 | - | TGCGCCAGCAGCCATTCAATAGCGGGGGGGCTAGTAGCCAAAAACATTCAGTACTTC | CASSHSIAGGLVAKNIQYF
TRBJ1-1 | TRBV6-6 | TRBD1 | - | TGTGCGACCTCCCCCCGGACAGGGAACACTGAAGCTTTCTTT | CATSPRTGNTEAFF
TRBJ1-2 | TRBV7-2 | TRBD1 | - | TGTGCCAGCAGCAAGGGACAGAAGGGTGGCTACACCTTC | CASSKGQKGGYTF
TRBJ1-1 | TRBV18 | TRBD1 | - | TGTGCCAGCTCACCCCGAGCCGACAGGGTTCGCACTGAAGCTTTCTTT | CASSPRADRVRTEAFF
TRBJ2-3 | TRBV7-6 | - | - | TGTGCCAGCAGCATAGGGACTCCGAGCACAGATACGCAGTATTTT | CASSIGTPSTDTQYF
TRBJ1-5 | TRBV5-1 | TRBD1 | - | TGCGCCAGCAGCTACGGGACAGCGAGCAATCAGCCCCAGCATTTT | CASSYGTASNQPQHF
TRBJ1-5 | TRBV5-8 | TRBD1 | once | TGTGCCAGCAGCTTGGACGGACAGGCTGGTTTTTCGCCCCAGCATTTT | CASSLDGQAGFSPQHF
TRBJ1-6 | TRBV7-2 | - | once | TGTGCCAGCAGCGCCAGGAGGACGGGGAATTCACCCCTCCACTTT | CASSARRTGNSPLHF
TRBJ1-5 | TRBV5-6 | TRBD1 | - | TGTGCCAGCAGCTCTCGGGACAGACGCAATCAGCCCCAGCATTTT | CASSSRDRRNQPQHF
TRBJ1-6 | TRBV9 | TRBD1 | - | TGTGCCAGCAGCTCTCGGGACAGGGCAAGGAATTCACCCCTCCACTTT | CASSSRDRARNSPLHF
TRBJ1-4 | TRBV6-5 | - | - | TGTGCCAGCAAGCCCAGGGGAGGGGGAAAACTGTTTTTT | CASKPRGGGKLFF
TRBJ1-2 | TRBV9 | - | - | TGTGCCAGCAGCGTAGAGGGCAGGGGTGAAGGCTACACCTTC | CASSVEGRGEGYTF
TRBJ1-5 | TRBV20-1 | - | - | TGCAGTGCCCCAGGAAATCAGCCCCAGCATTTT | CSAPGNQPQHF
TRBJ2-7 | TRBV4-1 | TRBD2 | once | TGCGCCAGCAGCCAAGTTGGGGGTAGCGGGAGCTACGAGCAGTACTTC | CASSQVGGSGSYEQYF
TRBJ2-5 | TRBV7-2 | TRBD2 | once | TGTGCCAGCAGCTTAGAACGCGGGGGGGCCAGAGAGACCCAGTACTTC | CASSLERGGARETQYF
TRBJ1-5 | TRBV19 | - | - | TGTGCCAGTAGTCAGACAGAAGATCAGCCCCAGCATTTT | CASSQTEDQPQHF
TRBJ1-3 | TRBV7-6 | - | - | TGTGCCAGCAGCTTAGACACAGGGACTGGAAACACCATATATTTT | CASSLDTGTGNTIYF
TRBJ2-7 | TRBV2 | TRBD2 | - | TGTGCCAGCAAGGGGCTGCGGGGGGGCTCCTACGAGCAGTACTTC | CASKGLRGGSYEQYF
TRBJ1-6 | TRBV5-1 | TRBD1 | - | TGCGCCAGCAGCTCGGACCATACCGGGACAGGGAATTCACCCCTCCACTTT | CASSSDHTGTGNSPLHF
TRBJ1-1 | TRBV11-2 | - | - | TGTGCCAGCAGCTTATCAGGGGAAGCTTTCTTT | CASSLSGEAFF
TRBJ2-1 | TRBV7-3 | - | - | TGTGCCAGCAGCTTTTTGGCGGTATCCTACAATGAGCAGTTCTTC | CASSFLAVSYNEQFF
TRBJ2-1 | TRBV18 | TRBD2 | - | TGTGCCAGCTCACCAAGCCTTCTAGCGGGGTACAATGAGCAGTTCTTC | CASSPSLLAGYNEQFF
TRBJ1-5 | TRBV12-3/TRBV12-4 | - | once | TGTGCCAGCAGACAGTATAGCAATCAGCCCCAGCATTTT | CASRQYSNQPQHF
TRBJ2-5 | TRBV3-1/TRBV3-2 | - | - | TGTGCCAGCAGCCCAGGATTAGGTTTTGAGACCCAGTACTTC | CASSPGLGFETQYF
TRBJ1-3 | TRBV30 | - | - | TGTGCCTGGAGTGTGGGAGGAGTTGGAAACACCATATATTTT | CAWSVGGVGNTIYF
TRBJ1-5 | TRBV2 | - | - | TGTGCCAGCAGGGTCTTAGAAAATCAGCCCCAGCATTTT | CASRVLENQPQHF
TRBJ2-7 | TRBV19 | TRBD2 | - | TGTGCCAGTAGAGCTAGCGGGGAGTCCTACGAGCAGTACTTC | CASRASGESYEQYF
TRBJ2-1 | TRBV18 | - | - | TGTGCCAGCTCACGCCGGGACACGGATAACAATGAGCAGTTCTTC | CASSRRDTDNNEQFF
TRBJ2-6 | TRBV10-3 | - | - | TGTGCCATCAGTGAACTAGCTGGGGCCAACGTCCTGACTTTC | CAISELAGANVLTF
TRBJ2-7 | TRBV27 | - | - | TGTGCCAGCAGTTATGACACCTCCTACGAGCAGTACTTC | CASSYDTSYEQYF
TRBJ2-3 | TRBV11-3 | - | - | TGTGCCAGCAGCTCCGCAGATACGCAGTATTTT | CASSSADTQYF
TRBJ1-5 | TRBV9 | - | few | TGTGCCAGCAGCGTTGGACAGAATCAGCCCCAGCATTTT | CASSVGQNQPQHF
TRBJ2-5 | TRBV3-1/TRBV3-2 | - | once | TGTGCCAGCAGCCAAGTAGTGGGCCCCTGGGAGACCCAGTACTTC | CASSQVVGPWETQYF
TRBJ2-3 | TRBV10-2 | - | - | TGCGCCAGCAGTGCCGGCCTGGGGGCCACAGATACGCAGTATTTT | CASSAGLGATDTQYF
TRBJ1-5 | TRBV28 | - | - | TGTGCCAGCGGGAGGCCCCAGCATTTT | CASGRPQHF
TRBJ1-5 | TRBV6-1 | - | - | TGTGCCAGCAGTGAATTCAGTGAGGGCAATCAGCCCCAGCATTTT | CASSEFSEGNQPQHF
TRBJ1-6 | TRBV5-1 | - | - | TGCGCCAGCAGCTTGGAGGTAGTCCGGGATAATTCACCCCTCCACTTT | CASSLEVVRDNSPLHF
TRBJ1-2 | TRBV11-2 | - | - | TGTGCCAGCAGCTTAGGATTGGGGGCGGACTATGGCTACACCTTC | CASSLGLGADYGYTF
TRBJ1-6 | TRBV6-5 | - | - | TGTGCCAGCAGTTACTCGAGCGGACCCCTCCACTTT | CASSYSSGPLHF
TRBJ2-1 | TRBV4-1 | TRBD1 | - | TGCGCCAGCAGCCAAGGGGACAGGAATCTTCAGTTCTTC | CASSQGDRNLQFF
TRBJ1-1 | TRBV6-6 | TRBD1 | few | TGTGCCAGCAGTCACCGCCTGGGACAGGGGAGAAACACTGAAGCTTTCTTT | CASSHRLGQGRNTEAFF
TRBJ2-6 | TRBV7-9 | TRBD1 | once | TGTGCCAGCAGCACATACAGGGGGCCTGGGGCCAACGTCCTGACTTTC | CASSTYRGPGANVLTF
TRBJ1-1 | TRBV6-5 | - | - | TGTGCCAGCAGAAGGGGAGGTAAGGGCACTGAAGCTTTCTTT | CASRRGGKGTEAFF
TRBJ2-3 | TRBV19 | TRBD1 | - | TGTGCCAGTAGCCCGACAGGGAGCACAGATACGCAGTATTTT | CASSPTGSTDTQYF